This T cell receptor beta chain was recovered during a study of human T cells and chemical hapten exposure. Original processing notes: Samples had a median of around 92,000 TCRs, ranging roughly 20,000 to 700,000. MiXCR, run by TCRdb on the RACE reads, gives a single entry per CDR3 protein. TCRdb assigned the V and J calls; the authors' analysis was not used. The profile shows 90,000 to 140,000 distinct CDR3 sequences, 30% to 35% of them singletons. The CDR3 has 19 amino acids. Germline V gene data show CDR1 as SGHAT and CDR2 as FQDESV (reference sequence). V trimming: 2 bases; J trimming: 0 bases; junction bases outside the gene matches: 10. In its sample, this clonotype was seen a few times. No antigen is known for it. The time point here: patch test 3, about 24 weeks after DPC sensitization. Treatment reported: therapeutic diphenylcyclopropenone sensitization with weekly scalp DPC. Points from the study as a whole: PT1 expanded TCR numbers tracked positively with patch test score.

This TCR was sampled from a man aged 35-49 years with alopecia areata. Some clones in this sample may be carry-over from other donors' samples. Sequencing used whole blood, obtained in connection with sensitization to the hapten diphenylcyclopropenone (DPC). This sequence joins TRBV11-1 and TRBJ2-6; 7 nucleotides line up with TRBD2. In DNA form, the CDR3 reads TGTGCCAGCAGCTTAACGATCGCGAGCGGGACCTCTGGGGCCAACGTCCTGACTTTC. It codes for CASSLTIASGTSGANVLTF.